The TCR beta chain under discussion was sequenced for a study of response to subunit inactivated influenza vaccine. TCRdb analysed the RT-PCR reads with MiXCR anew, one entry per CDR3 protein. The table shows roughly 540,000 distinct CDR3 sequences, with roughly a quarter occurring only once. These data were also filed under a second study, of T cells expressing NK-cell markers. Per that paper: Researchers built TCR beta cDNA using 5'RACE template switching with UMIs. Sorted CD3+CD56-NKG2C+, CD3+CD56+NKG2C+ and CD3+CD56+NKG2C- T cells supplied the TCR beta repertoires. Once again these clonotypes came out on top in the CD3+CD56-NKG2C+ fraction of four donors. The HCMV specificity of the expanded NKG2C+ T cell clones stayed unresolved.

This receptor was taken from a man over 45 who received an inactivated influenza vaccine. Specimen: CD4+ T cells sorted from PBMCs, collected approximately 12 days after vaccination.

The CDR3 DNA follows: TGCGCCAGCAGCCAAGATTCTGGTGAAAAACTGTTTTTT. It specifies CASSQDSGEKLFF. This sequence joins TRBV4-3 and TRBJ1-4; D unclear. This CDR3 has 13 amino acids. Germline V gene data show CDR1 as LGHNA and CDR2 as YSLEER. V lost 0 bases, J lost 7 bases, and 6 bases lay in between.